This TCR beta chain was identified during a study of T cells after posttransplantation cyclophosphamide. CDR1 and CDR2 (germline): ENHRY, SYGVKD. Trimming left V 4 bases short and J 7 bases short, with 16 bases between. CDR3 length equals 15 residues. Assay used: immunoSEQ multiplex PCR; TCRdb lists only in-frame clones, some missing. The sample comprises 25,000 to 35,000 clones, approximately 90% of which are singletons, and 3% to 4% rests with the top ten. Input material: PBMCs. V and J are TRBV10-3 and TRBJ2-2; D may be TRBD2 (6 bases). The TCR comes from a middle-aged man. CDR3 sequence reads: CAISGSPAEGGELFF. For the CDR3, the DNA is TGTGCCATCAGTGGATCTCCTGCGGAGGGCGGGGAGCTGTTTTTT.